This T cell receptor beta chain was sequenced for a study of CD8 T cells in ankylosing spondylitis. Study findings and constraints: Fewer than ten highly homologous variants made up a TCR beta motif that seemed to typify ankylosing spondylitis blood. Previous work reported some of these motif variants in the synovial fluid and blood of reactive arthritis.

V was shortened by 6 bases and J by 7 bases, with 9 bases between the two germline ends. This CDR3 contains 12 residues. Germline V gene lookup returns CDR1 WSHSY and CDR2 SAAADI. Each CDR3 protein is one row after TCRdb ran MiXCR on the 5' RACE reads. The sample has approximately 260,000 distinct CDR3 sequences; less than 10% are singletons. This clonotype occurred many times. As yet, its antigen is unknown. The receptor comes from a male donor with ankylosing spondylitis or in good health (not recorded which). The sample taken for sequencing was blood, either unsorted or a sorted T cell fraction (not recorded which). The rearrangement links TRBV10-2 to TRBJ2-2; tentatively, D is TRBD1 (6 bases). CDR3 coding DNA: TGCGCCAGCAGCCAGGGGTTCGGGGAGCTGTTTTTT. It encodes CASSQGFGELFF.